What follows are 25 T cell receptor beta chains derived from one specimen sequenced in a study of response to subunit inactivated influenza vaccine (dated by TCRdb to 2017 to 2018). Receptors were amplified or captured by RT-PCR. TCRdb records Illumina HiSeq 2500 as the sequencer. The public sequencing data were trimmed at Q25 with fastp and processed into clonotypes with MiXCR by TCRdb, which kept only in-frame beta chains. CDR3 protein duplicates are merged, each entry listing the most common genes and DNA. The sample has roughly 650,000 distinct CDR3 sequences on record, 13% to 15% of them singletons. Of the sample, approximately 7.6% falls within the top ten clones. Sequencing used PBMCs from blood, obtained 14 days before vaccination. The source of these receptors is a man in his fifties or sixties who received an inactivated influenza vaccine. Donor details come from another sample of the same person, matched by shared clones.

This chain connects TRBV19 to TRBJ2-3; 9 bases align to TRBD1. This CDR3 contains 15 residues. Germline assignment: CDR1 LNHDA and CDR2 SQIVND (reference sequence). V shed 3 bases, J shed 3 bases, and the junction held 4 bases outside the gene matches. DNA of the CDR3: TGTGCCAGTAGTATCTGGGACAGGGCTACAGATACGCAGTATTTT. Protein: CASSIWDRATDTQYF.

This rearrangement joins TRBV29-1 to TRBJ2-3; 8 bases map to TRBD2. This CDR3 is 17 amino acids long. The ends lost 6 bases at V and 0 bases at J; junction bases unmatched: 14. Germline CDR1 and CDR2: SQVTM and ANQGSEA. This CDR3 reads CSVGGQRGSSSTDTQYF. The CDR3 coding sequence is TGCAGCGTGGGGGGCCAGCGGGGGTCCTCTAGCACAGATACGCAGTATTTT.

The chain couples TRBV28 to TRBJ2-3; 14 bases are shared with TRBD2. Germline trimming cut 5 bases from V and 2 bases from J; bases unmatched to any gene: 12. CDR3 length: 19 residues. Germline assignment: CDR1 MDHEN and CDR2 SYDVKM. CDR3: CASSMTSGRAYRDTDTQYF. For the CDR3, the DNA is TGTGCCAGCAGTATGACTAGCGGGAGGGCCTATCGAGACACAGATACGCAGTATTTT.

The chain recombines TRBV7-2 with TRBJ2-1, with 7 bases matching TRBD2. This CDR3 comprises 13 residues. V dropped 0 bases and J dropped 12; count of bases not matched to a gene: 5. Germline CDR1 reads SGHTA; CDR2 reads FQGNSA. The CDR3 sequence is CASSLAFQRGQFF. The CDR3 region has the DNA TGTGCCAGCAGCTTAGCCTTCCAGCGGGGGCAGTTCTTC.

The gene calls are TRBV7-2 and TRBJ2-7; TRBD2 matches 7 bases. Germline CDR1 reads SGHTA; CDR2 reads FQGNSA. CDR3 length: 14 residues. The V segment lost 5 bases and the J segment 4 bases; nucleotides outside the gene matches: 8. CDR3 DNA sequence: TGTGCCAGCAGCCTCCAGCGGGGCCCATACGAGCAGTACTTC. Protein product: CASSLQRGPYEQYF.

The genes are TRBV5-1 and TRBJ1-1; D gene unclear. CDR1 is SGHRS and CDR2 is YFSETQ in the germline V gene. The CDR3 loop spans 15 amino acids. The V end was cut by 2 bases, the J end by 1 base, with 12 bases between. The CDR3 here is CASSLITIPNTEAFF. DNA for the CDR3: TGCGCCAGCAGCTTAATTACAATACCGAACACTGAAGCTTTCTTT.

This clonotype was found a few times. The rearrangement joins TRBV11-2 to TRBJ2-1; 7 nucleotides line up with TRBD1. The V and J ends lost 6 bases and 5 bases, in that order; junction bases with no gene match: 13. Germline loops: CDR1 SGHAT, CDR2 FQNNGV. This CDR3 has 16 residues. The CDR3 sequence is CASRKLQGRRDNEQFF. The CDR3 coding sequence is TGTGCCAGCAGAAAATTACAGGGGCGCCGAGACAATGAGCAGTTCTTC.

This chain's CDR3 is CASSPTLTEAFF. The CDR3 DNA sequence: TGTGCCAGCAGCCCGACTCTCACTGAAGCTTTCTTT. The chain joins TRBV16 to TRBJ1-1; D is unresolved. CDR1 and CDR2 from the germline V gene are KGHSY and FQNENV. V was cut by 4 bases and J by 4 bases, with 7 bases left in between. The CDR3 runs 12 residues. Combining the CDR3 with reference TRBV16 and TRBJ1-1 gives the whole variable domain GEEVAQTPKHLVRGEGQKAKLYCAPIKGHSYVFWYQQVLKNEFKFLISFQNENVFDETGMPKERFSAKCLPNSPCSLEIQATKLEDSAVYFCASSPTLTEAFFGQGTRLTVV.

The chain is built from TRBV20-1 and TRBJ1-3, with D perhaps TRBD1 (6 bases). The CDR3 totals 13 residues. Germline CDR1 reads DFQATT; CDR2 reads SNEGSKA (reference sequence). V dropped 5 bases and J dropped 2 bases, with 10 bases sitting between them. In DNA form, the CDR3 reads TGCAGTGCTTCGGACAGTGCTGGAAACACCATATATTTT. It codes for CSASDSAGNTIYF.

V gene TRBV10-3 combines with J gene TRBJ1-1; D not resolved. Germline CDR1 reads ENHRY; CDR2 reads SYGVKD. The V end was cut by 5 bases, the J end by 7 bases, with 14 bases between. The CDR3 totals 13 residues. This CDR3 reads CAISPPRAGEAFF. CDR3 sequence (DNA): TGTGCCATCAGTCCTCCAAGGGCAGGTGAAGCTTTCTTT.

This clonotype was seen many times. The gene calls are TRBV6-2 or TRBV6-3 and TRBJ2-7, with TRBD1 matching 10 bases. V trimming: 7 bases; J trimming: 3 bases; junction bases outside the gene matches: 3. Germline V gene data show CDR1 as MNHEY and CDR2 as SVGEGT. The CDR3 runs 13 residues. The DNA for the CDR3 is TGTGCCAGCACCCGGGACAGGGGCTACGAGCAGTACTTC. Its translation: CASTRDRGYEQYF.

CDR3 sequence: CSVALLADEQYF. DNA of the CDR3: TGCAGCGTTGCATTACTAGCAGACGAGCAGTACTTC. This sequence joins TRBV29-1 and TRBJ2-7, with a possible D match to TRBD2 (6 bases). CDR3 length equals 12 residues. V lost 4 bases to trimming and J lost 5 bases, with 12 bases between them. From germline, CDR1 is SQVTM and CDR2 ANQGSEA.

This clonotype was detected ten times or more. The rearrangement uses TRBV7-2 and TRBJ2-3; D gene uncertain. Germline values: CDR1 SGHTA, CDR2 FQGNSA. V gave up 5 bases and J gave up 4 bases, with 7 bases separating them. There are 12 residues in the CDR3. CDR3 residues: CASSQGADTQYF. CDR3 nucleotides: TGTGCCAGCAGCCAAGGAGCAGATACGCAGTATTTT.

The chain combines TRBV20-1 with TRBJ2-5; D not certain. Germline V lookup: CDR1 DFQATT, CDR2 SNEGSKA (reference sequence). The CDR3 length is 12 residues. The CDR3 nucleotides read TGCAGCGTACTCGGTCGCCAAGAGACCCAGTACTTC. Amino acid sequence: CSVLGRQETQYF.

On this clonotype itself: One junction end disagrees with the germline gene, perhaps due to a read error. The chain couples TRBV12-3 or TRBV12-4 to TRBJ1-5; D possibly corresponds to TRBD1 (5 bases). The CDR3 contains 13 residues. The CDR3 sequence: CASSLTDNQPRHF. The CDR3 DNA reads as TGTGCCAGCAGTTTAACGGACAATCAGCCCCGGCATTTT.

This chain uses TRBV10-3 with TRBJ2-7; 7 nucleotides agree with TRBD2. CDR1 and CDR2 from the germline V gene are ENHRY and SYGVKD. The CDR3 sequence is 15 residues long. The V gene end was trimmed by 0 bases and the J gene end by 4 bases; junction bases not matched to a gene: 6. The CDR3 DNA is TGTGCCATCAGTGAGTCTCAGGGAGGGAGGTACGAGCAGTACTTC. Residues: CAISESQGGRYEQYF.

The chain links TRBV20-1 to TRBJ2-7; 12 positions agree with TRBD2. Germline V CDR1 and CDR2: DFQATT, SNEGSKA (reference sequence). J was trimmed by 3 bases and V by 5 bases; bases with no gene match: 20. This CDR3 has 19 amino acids. CDR3: CSAPPWAGFLAGGGYEQYF. The CDR3 coding sequence is TGCAGTGCTCCCCCCTGGGCGGGATTTCTAGCGGGAGGGGGCTACGAGCAGTACTTC.

This clonotype was counted a few times. The V call is TRBV6-2 or TRBV6-3, the J call TRBJ1-5, with a tentative D call TRBD1 (5 bases). The CDR3 runs 15 residues. With 4 bases removed from V and 6 bases from J, the gap between germline ends came to 16 bases. Per the germline V gene, CDR1 is MNHEY and CDR2 is SVGEGT. The CDR3 region has the DNA TGTGCCAGCAGTTCCGCGGTCGGGAGGGGTCAGCCCCAGCATTTT. Its protein is CASSSAVGRGQPQHF.

The V call is TRBV20-1, the J call TRBJ2-4; TRBD1 matches 8 bases. In germline, CDR1 is DFQATT, CDR2 SNEGSKA (reference sequence). Losses at the gene ends were 6 bases for V and 8 bases for J; bases not matched to a gene: 12. The CDR3 spans 14 residues. CDR3 nucleotides: TGCAGTGCCCGCCGAGGACAGGGAGTGTACATTCAGTACTTC. It codes for CSARRGQGVYIQYF.

There are a few counts of this clonotype. The chain links TRBV6-1 to TRBJ1-5, with D unclear. This CDR3 region has 13 residues. Trimming left V 9 bases short and J 3 bases short, with 12 bases between. Germline V gives CDR1 MNHNS, CDR2 SASEGT. The DNA of the CDR3 is TGTGCCAGTTCTGGGGAATTCAATCAGCCCCAGCATTTT. Encoded protein: CASSGEFNQPQHF.

As regards this clonotype: The germline gene is not matched at one end of the junction; a read error may be the cause. The CDR3 sequence is CASSLSPGTGAF. The DNA for the CDR3 is TGTGCCAGCAGTTTATCCCCCGGGACAGGGGCCTTT. This chain uses TRBV27 with TRBJ1-1; 10 bases are shared with TRBD1. The CDR3 consists of 12 residues. Germline CDR1 and CDR2: MNHEY and SMNVEV (reference sequence).

The chain joins TRBV28 to TRBJ2-1; 7 nucleotides agree with TRBD2. Germline V lookup: CDR1 MDHEN, CDR2 SYDVKM. This CDR3 comprises 13 residues. V lost 7 bases and J lost 6; bases outside the gene matches: 6. CDR3 protein: CASIVSGRNEQFF. CDR3 sequence (DNA): TGTGCCAGCATCGTTAGCGGGCGCAATGAGCAGTTCTTC.

The chain joins TRBV14 to TRBJ2-1; 8 nucleotides line up with TRBD1. The germline V gene encodes CDR1 SGHDN and CDR2 FVKESK. CDR3 length: 14 residues. V was clipped by 6 bases and J by 9 bases; unmatched bases: 10. The CDR3 nucleotides read TGTGCCAGCAGATTCCGAGACAGGGGCGGTGAGCAGTTCTTC. Protein product: CASRFRDRGGEQFF.

The chain joins TRBV20-1 to TRBJ1-1; 7 bases are shared with TRBD1. CDR1 DFQATT and CDR2 SNEGSKA come from the germline V gene (reference sequence). CDR3 length: 15 amino acids. In nucleotides, the CDR3 is TGCAACCAGGGGGGGGCAGGGAGTCTGAGCACTGAAGCTTTCTTT. It encodes CNQGGAGSLSTEAFF.

The gene calls are TRBV7-2 and TRBJ2-1; D remains ambiguous. CDR1 is SGHTA and CDR2 is FQGNSA in the germline V gene. The CDR3 spans 16 residues. Trimming pared 1 base from V and 5 bases from J, leaving 15 bases between. The CDR3 protein is CASSLVLGLGNNEQFF. CDR3 coding DNA: TGTGCCAGCAGCTTAGTACTTGGGTTGGGAAACAATGAGCAGTTCTTC.